Listed below are T cell receptor beta chains from one sample, sequenced in a study of blood T cell repertoires in COVID-19. Profiling relied on immunoSEQ multiplex PCR, and the TCRdb table lists in-frame clones only, not all of them. This table holds roughly 250,000 clones, roughly 82% found once. Input material: peripheral blood. Receptor source: a woman aged 80 or over with active or convalescent COVID-19. Each CDR3 is given with its conserved first and last residue. Each record gives: D gene, V gene, clone size, J gene, CDR3 DNA, CDR3 protein. D genes are given only for firm matches. Part of the rows lack a size; the others show once, few, many or a class for expanded clones.

d_call: TRBD1
v_call: TRBV5-1
clone_size: NA
j_call: TRBJ1-1
cdr3_nt: TGCGCCAGCAGCTTGAAACAGGGGACAATGAACACTGAAGCTTTCTTT
cdr3_aa: CASSLKQGTMNTEAFF

d_call: TRBD1
v_call: TRBV5-1
clone_size: NA
j_call: TRBJ2-7
cdr3_nt: TGCGCCAGCAGCTTGGAAGGGACAGGGGGATACGAGCAGTACTTC
cdr3_aa: CASSLEGTGGYEQYF

d_call: NA
v_call: TRBV9
clone_size: NA
j_call: TRBJ2-5
cdr3_nt: TGTGCCAGCAGCGTAGCTCTTTCACTAGAAGAGACCCAGTACTTC
cdr3_aa: CASSVALSLEETQYF

d_call: NA
v_call: TRBV4-2
clone_size: NA
j_call: TRBJ2-4
cdr3_nt: TGTGCCAGCAGCCAAGCCCGGGACACGGTAAACATTCAGTACTTC
cdr3_aa: CASSQARDTVNIQYF

d_call: TRBD2
v_call: TRBV18
clone_size: few
j_call: TRBJ2-6
cdr3_nt: TGTGCCAGCTCACCACAGAGGACTAGCTCTGGGGCCAACGTCCTGACTTTC
cdr3_aa: CASSPQRTSSGANVLTF

d_call: NA
v_call: TRBV20-1
clone_size: NA
j_call: TRBJ1-2
cdr3_nt: TGCAGTGCTAGAGATCCAGGGCACTACACCTTC
cdr3_aa: CSARDPGHYTF

d_call: TRBD2
v_call: TRBV11-2
clone_size: NA
j_call: TRBJ2-2
cdr3_nt: TGTGCCAGCAGCTCGACCGGGGGGGCGTTCACCGGGGAGCTGTTTTTT
cdr3_aa: CASSSTGGAFTGELFF

d_call: NA
v_call: TRBV28
clone_size: NA
j_call: TRBJ1-2
cdr3_nt: TGTGCCAGCACCTCCACTGAGGGGGGGAACTATGGCTACACCTTC
cdr3_aa: CASTSTEGGNYGYTF

d_call: NA
v_call: TRBV18
clone_size: NA
j_call: TRBJ2-4
cdr3_nt: TGTGCCAGCTCACCACCTTCCACGGGAGCCCGCATTCAGTACTTC
cdr3_aa: CASSPPSTGARIQYF

d_call: TRBD1
v_call: TRBV28
clone_size: NA
j_call: TRBJ1-6
cdr3_nt: TGTGCCAGTCAGACAGGGGGAAGTTCACCCCTCCACTTT
cdr3_aa: CASQTGGSSPLHF

d_call: NA
v_call: TRBV28
clone_size: NA
j_call: TRBJ1-2
cdr3_nt: TGTGCCAGCTTCCTTGGCGGAAGCTATGGCTACACCTTC
cdr3_aa: CASFLGGSYGYTF

d_call: TRBD2
v_call: TRBV9
clone_size: NA
j_call: TRBJ2-3
cdr3_nt: TGTGCCAGCAGCCCGGGCGCTAGCGGGAGACTGACAGATACGCAGTATTTT
cdr3_aa: CASSPGASGRLTDTQYF

d_call: TRBD1
v_call: TRBV27
clone_size: NA
j_call: TRBJ2-1
cdr3_nt: TGTGCCAGCACGCCGCAGGGGACAGTCAACTACAATGAGCAGTTCTTC
cdr3_aa: CASTPQGTVNYNEQFF

d_call: NA
v_call: TRBV10-3
clone_size: few
j_call: TRBJ1-5
cdr3_nt: TGTGCCATCAGCCCGGACAGCTTACAGCCCCAGCATTTT
cdr3_aa: CAISPDSLQPQHF

d_call: NA
v_call: TRBV10-2
clone_size: NA
j_call: TRBJ1-4
cdr3_nt: TGCGCCAGCAGTGAGTTAGGAGGAGGGGAGAATGAAAAACTGTTTTTT
cdr3_aa: CASSELGGGENEKLFF

d_call: TRBD1
v_call: TRBV6-5
clone_size: once
j_call: TRBJ2-2
cdr3_nt: TGTGCCAGCAGTTACTCCGGGACAGTGGACACCGGGGAGCTGTTTTTT
cdr3_aa: CASSYSGTVDTGELFF

d_call: NA
v_call: TRBV10-2
clone_size: NA
j_call: TRBJ2-1
cdr3_nt: TGCGCCAGCAGTGGGCCGGGCAACGGGAGATCCTACAATGAGCAGTTCTTC
cdr3_aa: CASSGPGNGRSYNEQFF

d_call: TRBD1
v_call: TRBV6-7
clone_size: NA
j_call: TRBJ1-6
cdr3_nt: TGTGCCAGCAGTTACGCGAGATTGGAGGGACAGTTAAATTCACCCCTCCACTTT
cdr3_aa: CASSYARLEGQLNSPLHF

d_call: NA
v_call: TRBV5-1
clone_size: NA
j_call: TRBJ1-4
cdr3_nt: TGCGCCAGCAGCTTGGGTGCAGGAGGTGAAAAACTGTTTTTT
cdr3_aa: CASSLGAGGEKLFF

d_call: TRBD1
v_call: TRBV19
clone_size: NA
j_call: TRBJ1-5
cdr3_nt: TGTGCCAGTAATCCAAGACAGGGACTCAATCAGCCCCAGCATTTT
cdr3_aa: CASNPRQGLNQPQHF

d_call: NA
v_call: TRBV5-6
clone_size: NA
j_call: TRBJ2-7
cdr3_nt: TGTGCCAGCAGCTTGGGAGGGCCTTCCTACGAGCAGTACTTC
cdr3_aa: CASSLGGPSYEQYF

d_call: NA
v_call: TRBV27
clone_size: few
j_call: TRBJ2-2
cdr3_nt: TGTGCCAGCAGATATACAGGGCGACTAGCCACCGGGGAGCTGTTTTTT
cdr3_aa: CASRYTGRLATGELFF

d_call: NA
v_call: TRBV30
clone_size: NA
j_call: TRBJ2-7
cdr3_nt: TGTGCCTGGAGTGCCGCTCACGGGACATACGAGCAGTACTTC
cdr3_aa: CAWSAAHGTYEQYF

d_call: TRBD1
v_call: TRBV28
clone_size: NA
j_call: TRBJ1-2
cdr3_nt: TGTGCCAGCGCGGGACAGGGTCGTGTCTATGGCTACACCTTC
cdr3_aa: CASAGQGRVYGYTF

d_call: NA
v_call: TRBV6-5
clone_size: NA
j_call: TRBJ1-1
cdr3_nt: TGTGCCAGCGGAACTCAAAGTAAGGGGAATGAAGCTTTCTTT
cdr3_aa: CASGTQSKGNEAFF

d_call: TRBD2
v_call: TRBV7-8
clone_size: NA
j_call: TRBJ2-3
cdr3_nt: TGTGCCAGCAGCTTCCCAGCGGGGGGAACAGATACGCAGTATTTT
cdr3_aa: CASSFPAGGTDTQYF

d_call: TRBD1
v_call: TRBV2
clone_size: once
j_call: TRBJ2-7
cdr3_nt: TGTGCCAGCCTCGGGACAGTTGGGGACGAGCAGTACTTC
cdr3_aa: CASLGTVGDEQYF

d_call: TRBD1
v_call: TRBV24-1
clone_size: NA
j_call: TRBJ1-4
cdr3_nt: TGTGCCACCAGTGATTCCGGGACAGCTAATGAAAAACTGTTTTTT
cdr3_aa: CATSDSGTANEKLFF

d_call: TRBD2
v_call: TRBV7-6
clone_size: NA
j_call: TRBJ2-7
cdr3_nt: TGTGCCAGCAGCTTAGCGGGGACTAGCGGTCCCGAGCAGTACTTC
cdr3_aa: CASSLAGTSGPEQYF